This T cell receptor beta chain stems from a study of CD4 T cells in relation to SARS-CoV-2 and coronaviruses. Unexposed donor CD4+ T cells date from about 2011-2018, before the COVID-19 pandemic. After about 10 days of culture, CD4+ T cells were isolated. Some clones are missing from TCRdb's copy, which holds only in-frame ones; the method was immunoSEQ multiplex PCR. The sample lists about 15,000 clones; roughly three quarters were seen once. As concerns this clone: Its antigen is still unknown.

The sequencing input was CD4+ T cells from PBMCs, cultured in vitro. The sequence came from a human donor in good health.

The CDR3 DNA sequence: TGCGCCAGCAGCTTGGTACTAGCGGGGGGGCGTGAGACCCAGTACTTC. This sequence encodes CASSLVLAGGRETQYF. J is TRBJ2-5 and V is TRBV5-1; 13 bases match TRBD2. With 0 bases clipped from V and 5 bases from J, the junction kept 4 bases outside the gene matches. The CDR3 consists of 16 residues. Germline V lookup: CDR1 SGHRS, CDR2 YFSETQ.